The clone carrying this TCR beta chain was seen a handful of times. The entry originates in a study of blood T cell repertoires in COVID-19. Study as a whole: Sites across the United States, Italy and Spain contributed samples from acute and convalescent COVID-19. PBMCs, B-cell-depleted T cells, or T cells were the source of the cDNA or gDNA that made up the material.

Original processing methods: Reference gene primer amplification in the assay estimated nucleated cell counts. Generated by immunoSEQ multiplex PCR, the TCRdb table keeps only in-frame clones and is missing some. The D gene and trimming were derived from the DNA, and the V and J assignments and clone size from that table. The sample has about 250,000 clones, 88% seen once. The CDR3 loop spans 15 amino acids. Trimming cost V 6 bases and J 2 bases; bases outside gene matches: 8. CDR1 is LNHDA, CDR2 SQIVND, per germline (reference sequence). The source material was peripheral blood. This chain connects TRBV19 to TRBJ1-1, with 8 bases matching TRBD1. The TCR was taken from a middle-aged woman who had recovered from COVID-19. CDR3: CASRQQGGINTEAFF. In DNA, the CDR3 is TGTGCCAGTAGGCAACAGGGGGGTATCAACACTGAAGCTTTCTTT.